The 20 T cell receptor beta chains reported below all come from one sample, sequenced in a study of T cells in women clearing cervical HPV infection. TCRdb's copy holds only in-frame clones and misses some; the assay was immunoSEQ multiplex PCR. This listing includes approximately 39,000 clones. Sequences were obtained from blood buffy coat. The receptors here all came from a woman aged 18 to 75 with a cervical HPV16 infection that either progressed to CIN3+ or cleared (not recorded which).

To note about this clone: The read finishes 3 residues shy of the CDR3 end, and the germline J gene is used to complete it. The chain links TRBV20-1 to TRBJ2-7; D might be TRBD1 (6 bases). The length of the CDR3 is 16 residues. Germline V gives CDR1 DFQATT, CDR2 SNEGSKA (reference sequence). V dropped 5 bases and J dropped 5 bases, with 25 bases sitting between them. CDR3 region: CSALLPSTGGSHEQYF. The covered CDR3 bases are TGCAGTGCTCTCCTCCCCTCGACAGGAGGCAGCCACGAG.

Notes on this clone: Compared with germline, one end of the junction differs, possibly owing to a read error. The read terminates 3 residues before the CDR3 end, so the remaining end is supplied by the germline J gene. The rearrangement links TRBV11-2 to TRBJ2-5; 8 nucleotides line up with TRBD2. CDR1 is SGHAT and CDR2 is FQNNGV in the germline V gene. CDR3 size: 15 residues. This CDR3 is CASSPIGGDTDTQYF. The covered CDR3 bases are TGTGCTAGCAGCCCAATCGGGGGGGACACAGATACC.

Worth noting for this clone: The sequenced fragment ends 3 residues before the CDR3 boundary, so the rest is inferred from the germline J gene. This chain connects TRBV20-1 to TRBJ1-1, with 7 bases lining up with TRBD1. Germline trimming cut 3 bases from V and 4 bases from J; bases unmatched to any gene: 5. Germline loops: CDR1 DFQATT, CDR2 SNEGSKA (reference sequence). CDR3 length: 13 amino acids. The part of the CDR3 DNA that was read is TGCAGTGCTAGTTTTCGGGACAGCACTGAA. The encoded protein is CSASFRDSTE. The whole CDR3 sequence is CSASFRDSTEAFF.

As for this clone: The missing CDR3 end, 3 residues past where the read stops, is filled in from the germline J gene. The chain combines TRBV5-1 with TRBJ2-3, with unresolved D. Between the trimmed V and J ends, which lost 0 bases and 1 base, there was a span of 3 bases. Looked up from germline, CDR1 is SGHRS and CDR2 is YFSETQ. There are 13 residues in the CDR3. CDR3 loop: CASSLEGTDTQYF. The sequenced part of the CDR3 DNA is TGCGCCAGCAGCTTGGAGGGCACAGATACG.

A remark on this clone: The read ends 3 residues shy of where the CDR3 ends; the end is completed using the germline J gene. The V and J genes are TRBV19 and TRBJ1-2, with 9 bases aligning to TRBD1. V lost 6 bases and J lost 2; bases outside the gene matches: 4. Germline CDR1 reads LNHDA; CDR2 reads SQIVND (reference sequence). CDR3 length equals 14 residues. The part of the CDR3 DNA that was read is TGTGCCAGTAGATCCGGACAGGGGAACTATGGC. The encoded protein is CASRSGQGNYG. In full, the CDR3 is CASRSGQGNYGYTF.

A note on this clone: The missing CDR3 end, 3 residues past where the read stops, is filled in from the germline J gene. V and J are TRBV7-8 and TRBJ1-4, with D tentatively TRBD1 (6 bases). The length of the CDR3 is 14 residues. Germline CDR1 reads SGHVS; CDR2 reads FQNEAQ. This CDR3 is CASSSGALQSPLFF. CDR3 bases read: TGTGCCAGCAGCTCAGGGGCCTTGCAGTCACCA.

Notes on this clone: The CDR3 end is not reached by the read, which stops 3 residues before it; the germline J gene fills it in. The chain has TRBV27 and TRBJ2-7; D is perhaps TRBD2 (6 bases). Germline V gene lookup returns CDR1 MNHEY and CDR2 SMNVEV (reference sequence). The CDR3 covers 17 residues. V was shortened by 5 bases and J by 0 bases, with 20 bases between the two germline ends. The sequenced CDR3 bases are TGTGCCAGCAGTCCTCCGAGGCGGGGTCCAAGCTCCTACGAG. This gives the protein CASSPPRRGPSSYE. The CDR3 reads in full as CASSPPRRGPSSYEQYF.

In regard to this clone: From the germline J gene comes the end of the CDR3, since the read stops 3 residues before it. The V gene is TRBV18, the J gene TRBJ1-2; 8 nucleotides match TRBD1. V gave up 1 base and J gave up 3 bases; unmatched junction bases: 7. This CDR3 contains 16 residues. Germline assignment: CDR1 KGHSH and CDR2 LQKENI. CDR3 loop: CASSPRLQGADYGYTF. The covered CDR3 bases are TGTGCCAGCTCACCACGGTTGCAGGGGGCGGACTATGGC.

A note on this clone: The CDR3 end lies 3 residues beyond the end of the read and is filled in from the germline J gene. The genes are TRBV20-1 and TRBJ1-3; 8 bases map to TRBD1. Trimming removed 7 bases from V and 4 bases from J; junction bases left unmatched: 9. Germline-derived CDR1 and CDR2 are DFQATT and SNEGSKA (reference sequence). There are 14 residues in the CDR3. The DNA read from the CDR3 is TGCAGTGTGGGGCAGGGGGCGGACGGAAACACC. Its protein is CSVGQGADGNT. From start to end, the CDR3 is CSVGQGADGNTIYF.

Note on this clone: The sequenced fragment ends 3 residues before the CDR3 boundary, so the rest is inferred from the germline J gene. The J gene is TRBJ2-5, the V gene TRBV10-1, with TRBD2 identical over 9 bases. The CDR3 sequence is 14 residues long. The J segment lost 5 bases and the V segment lost 7 bases, leaving 8 bases of the junction unmatched. Germline CDR1 is WNHNN and CDR2 is SYGVQD (reference sequence). The CDR3 spells CASISSGVCETQYF. The DNA read from the CDR3 is TGCGCCAGCATCTCTAGCGGGGTGTGTGAGACC.

The DNA read from the CDR3 is TGTGCCTGGACGAGGGGGCTCCAAGAGACC. Its translation is CAWTRGLQET. The CDR3 as a whole reads CAWTRGLQETQYF. J is TRBJ2-5 and V is TRBV30, with 7 bases that match TRBD1. The CDR3 end lies 3 residues beyond the end of the read and is filled in from the germline J gene. V was pared by 4 bases and J by 1 base, with 3 bases of the junction left unmatched. Germline-derived CDR1 and CDR2 are GTSNPN and SVGIG (reference sequence). CDR3 size: 13 residues. Together with reference TRBV30 and TRBJ2-5, the CDR3 gives the full variable domain: SQTIHQWPATLVQPVGSPLSLECTVEGTSNPNLYWYRQAAGRGLQLLFYSVGIGQISSEVPQNLSASRPQDRQFILSSKKLLLSDSGFYLCAWTRGLQETQYFGPGTRLLVL.

A remark on this clone: The read finishes 3 residues shy of the CDR3 end, and the germline J gene is used to complete it. The rearrangement joins TRBV20-1 to TRBJ2-1, with TRBD2 matching over 10 bases. The germline V gene encodes CDR1 DFQATT and CDR2 SNEGSKA (reference sequence). The CDR3 sequence is 16 residues long. Trimming at V came to 1 base and at J to 7 bases, leaving 10 bases not matched to a gene. Incomplete CDR3 DNA: TGCAGTGCTAGAGCCTGGAGCGGGGGGGCCAGGAATGAG. As protein: CSARAWSGGARNE. The entire CDR3 protein reads CSARAWSGGARNEQFF.

As concerns this clone: Read sequence stops 3 residues before the CDR3 end, and the germline J gene provides the missing end. The chain links TRBV5-1 to TRBJ1-4; 8 nucleotides agree with TRBD1. The CDR3 is made up of 15 amino acids. Germline CDR1 SGHRS, CDR2 YFSETQ. The V segment lost 0 bases and the J segment 8 bases; nucleotides outside the gene matches: 6. The CDR3 bases that were read are TGCGCCAGCAGCTTGGGACAGGGGCAAGGGGAAAAA. Encoded protein: CASSLGQGQGEK. The CDR3, in full, reads CASSLGQGQGEKLFF.

About this clone itself: Coverage ceases 3 residues before the CDR3 finishes, and the germline J gene fills in the end. The chain is built from TRBV2 and TRBJ2-5; D remains unclear. Germline CDR1 is SNHLY and CDR2 is FYNNEI. V lost 7 bases to trimming and J lost 2 bases, with 8 bases between them. The CDR3 runs to 12 residues. CDR3 in amino acids: CASTVSQETQYF. Partial CDR3 DNA: TGTGCCAGCACGGTTAGTCAAGAGACC.

Turning to this clone: The read ends 3 residues early relative to the CDR3; the germline J gene fills the gap. This chain uses TRBV20-1 with TRBJ2-3, with 7 positions matching TRBD1. The CDR3 has 17 amino acids. Germline lookup yields CDR1 DFQATT and CDR2 SNEGSKA (reference sequence). After removal of 1 base from V and 2 bases from J, the junction contained 12 bases not matched to a gene. Partial CDR3 DNA: TGCAGTGCTAGAGGGGCCCGGACAGGAGGCCTCACAGATACG. It codes for CSARGARTGGLTDT. The full CDR3 sequence reads CSARGARTGGLTDTQYF.

A remark on this clone: The observed sequence ends 3 residues before the CDR3 terminus, with the missing tail filled in from the germline J gene. This chain connects TRBV20-1 to TRBJ2-4; TRBD2 aligns across 8 bases. The CDR3 totals 13 residues. Per the germline V gene, CDR1 is DFQATT and CDR2 is SNEGSKA (reference sequence). The CDR3 protein is CSAPGSGGETQYF. The sequenced CDR3 bases are TGCAGTGCTCCGGGATCCGGGGGGGAGACT.

As concerns this clone: Read sequence stops 3 residues before the CDR3 end, and the germline J gene provides the missing end. This chain links TRBV5-1 with TRBJ2-2; 11 bases align to TRBD2. Losses at the gene ends were 4 bases for V and 0 bases for J; bases not matched to a gene: 8. Germline assignment: CDR1 SGHRS and CDR2 YFSETQ. This CDR3 region has 18 residues. The CDR3 bases that were read are TGCGCCAGCAGCCCCAATCTAGCGGGGGGCCCGAACACCGGGGAG. It translates to CASSPNLAGGPNTGE. The CDR3 in its entirety is CASSPNLAGGPNTGELFF.

On this clone: The read gets to within 3 residues of the CDR3 end, and the germline J gene fills in the rest. The rearrangement links TRBV7-3 to TRBJ2-5; 7 nucleotides line up with TRBD2. Looked up from germline, CDR1 is SGHTA and CDR2 is FQGTGA. The CDR3 is 13 residues long. The ends lost 5 bases at V and 5 bases at J; junction bases unmatched: 5. Here the CDR3 reads CASSQLATETQYF. Partial CDR3 DNA: TGTGCCAGCAGCCAACTAGCGACGGAGACC. Together with reference TRBV7-3 and TRBJ2-5, the CDR3 gives the full variable domain: GAGVSQTPSNKVTEKGKYVELRCDPISGHTALYWYRQSLGQGPEFLIYFQGTGAADDSGLPNDRFFAVRPEGSVSTLKIQRTERGDSAVYLCASSQLATETQYFGPGTRLLVL.

In regard to this clone: The CDR3 end is not reached by the read, which stops 3 residues before it; the germline J gene fills it in. The V and J genes are TRBV6-1 and TRBJ1-2, with D maybe TRBD1 (5 bases). The V gene's germline CDR1 is MNHNS and CDR2 SASEGT. The CDR3 covers 13 residues. The part of the CDR3 DNA that was read is TGTGCCAGCAGTGGCCAGAGGGGTAGTGAC. The encoded protein is CASSGQRGSD. The CDR3 reads in full as CASSGQRGSDYTF.

A word on this clone: The CDR3 end lies 3 residues beyond the end of the read and is filled in from the germline J gene. The rearrangement links TRBV28 to TRBJ2-7; a possible D gene is TRBD1 (5 bases). Trimming stripped 4 bases from V and 2 bases from J, with 12 bases between. This CDR3 spans 14 amino acids. The germline V gene encodes CDR1 MDHEN and CDR2 SYDVKM. The DNA read from the CDR3 is TGTGCCAGCAGTTGGGGCGTCTTCCCCTACGAG. Amino acid sequence: CASSWGVFPYE. The entire CDR3 reads CASSWGVFPYEQYF.